This T cell receptor beta chain derives from a study of CD8 T cells in Susac syndrome. The CDR3 is 15 amino acids. V lost 10 bases and J lost 0; bases outside the gene matches: 9. Germline V gives CDR1 LGHNA, CDR2 YNFKEQ. cDNA came from around 0.5 to 1 ug RNA primed by random hexamers. A single record per CDR3 protein comes from TCRdb applying MiXCR to the immunoSEQ multiplex PCR reads. The sample comprises approximately 120,000 distinct CDR3 sequences, around 95% of which are singletons, and about 0.095% rests with the top ten. The V call is TRBV4-2, the J call TRBJ2-3; TRBD2 agrees at 8 bases. The sequence was obtained from a human donor in good health. The sequenced sample consisted of CD4+ T cells from PBMCs. Here the CDR3 DNA reads TGTGCCACTCGGGGGCGGGAGGCCAGCACAGATACGCAGTATTTT. Translated: CATRGREASTDTQYF.